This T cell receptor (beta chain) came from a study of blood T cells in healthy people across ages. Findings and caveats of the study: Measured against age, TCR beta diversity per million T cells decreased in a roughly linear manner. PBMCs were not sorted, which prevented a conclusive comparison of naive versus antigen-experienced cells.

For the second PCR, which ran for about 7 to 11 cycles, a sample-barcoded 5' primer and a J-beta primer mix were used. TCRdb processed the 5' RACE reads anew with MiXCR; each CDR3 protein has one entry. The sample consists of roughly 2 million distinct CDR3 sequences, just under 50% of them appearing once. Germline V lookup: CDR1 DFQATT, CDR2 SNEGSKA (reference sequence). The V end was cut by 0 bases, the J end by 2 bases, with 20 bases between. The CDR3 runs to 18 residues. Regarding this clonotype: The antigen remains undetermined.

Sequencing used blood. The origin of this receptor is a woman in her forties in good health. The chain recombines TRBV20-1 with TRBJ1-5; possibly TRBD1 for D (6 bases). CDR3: CSARESRGGPGGNQPQHF. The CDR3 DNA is TGCAGTGCTAGAGAGAGTAGGGGGGGCCCCGGGGGCAATCAGCCCCAGCATTTT.